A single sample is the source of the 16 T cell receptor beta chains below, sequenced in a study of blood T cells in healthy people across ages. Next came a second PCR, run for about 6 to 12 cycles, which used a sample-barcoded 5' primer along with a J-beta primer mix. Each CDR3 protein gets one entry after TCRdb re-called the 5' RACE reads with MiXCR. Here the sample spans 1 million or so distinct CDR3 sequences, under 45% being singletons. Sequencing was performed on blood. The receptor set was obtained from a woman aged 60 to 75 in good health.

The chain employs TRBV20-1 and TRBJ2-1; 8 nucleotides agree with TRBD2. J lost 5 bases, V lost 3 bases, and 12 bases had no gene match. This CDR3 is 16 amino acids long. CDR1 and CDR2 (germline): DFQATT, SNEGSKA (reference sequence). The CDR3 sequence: CSARVLASGSNNEQFF. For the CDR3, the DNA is TGCAGTGCTAGGGTTTTGGCTAGCGGGTCGAACAATGAGCAGTTCTTC.

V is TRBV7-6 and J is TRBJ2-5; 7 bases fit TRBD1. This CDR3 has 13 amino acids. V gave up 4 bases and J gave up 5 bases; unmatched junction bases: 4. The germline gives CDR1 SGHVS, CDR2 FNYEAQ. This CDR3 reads CASSSTGKETQYF. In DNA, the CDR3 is TGTGCCAGCAGCTCGACAGGGAAGGAGACCCAGTACTTC. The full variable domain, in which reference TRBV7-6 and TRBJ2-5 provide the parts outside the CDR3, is GAGVSQSPRYKVTKRGQDVALRCDPISGHVSLYWYRQALGQGPEFLTYFNYEAQQDKSGLPNDRFSAERPEGSISTLTIQRTEQRDSAMYRCASSSTGKETQYFGPGTRLLVL.

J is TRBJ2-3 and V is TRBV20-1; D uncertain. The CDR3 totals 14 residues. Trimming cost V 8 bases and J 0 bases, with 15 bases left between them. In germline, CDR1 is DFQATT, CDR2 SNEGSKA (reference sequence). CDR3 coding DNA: TGCAGTTCCCAGCCCACTTTTAGCACAGATACGCAGTATTTT. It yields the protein CSSQPTFSTDTQYF.

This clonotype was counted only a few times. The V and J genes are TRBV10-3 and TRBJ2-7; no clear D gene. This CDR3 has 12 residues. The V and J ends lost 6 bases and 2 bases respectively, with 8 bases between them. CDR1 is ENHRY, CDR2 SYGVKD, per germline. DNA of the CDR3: TGTGCCATCAGGACCCTCACCTACGAGCAGTACTTC. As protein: CAIRTLTYEQYF.

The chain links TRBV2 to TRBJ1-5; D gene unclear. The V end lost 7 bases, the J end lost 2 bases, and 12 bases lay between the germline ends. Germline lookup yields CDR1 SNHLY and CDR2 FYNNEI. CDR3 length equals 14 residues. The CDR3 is CASTADGGNQPQHF. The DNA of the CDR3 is TGTGCCAGCACCGCGGACGGGGGCAATCAGCCCCAGCATTTT.

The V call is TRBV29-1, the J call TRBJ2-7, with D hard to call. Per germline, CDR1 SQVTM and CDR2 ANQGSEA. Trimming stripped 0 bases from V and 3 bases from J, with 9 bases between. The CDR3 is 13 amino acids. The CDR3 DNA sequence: TGCAGCGTTGAAGATAACAGCAACTACGAGCAGTACTTC. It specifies CSVEDNSNYEQYF.

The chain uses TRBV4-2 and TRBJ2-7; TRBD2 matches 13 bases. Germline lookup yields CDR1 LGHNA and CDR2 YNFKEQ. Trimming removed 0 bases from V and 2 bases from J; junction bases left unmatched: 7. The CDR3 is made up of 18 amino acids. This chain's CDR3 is CASSQDSGGTSGAYEQYF. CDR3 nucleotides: TGTGCCAGCAGCCAAGATTCTGGAGGGACTAGCGGGGCCTACGAGCAGTACTTC.

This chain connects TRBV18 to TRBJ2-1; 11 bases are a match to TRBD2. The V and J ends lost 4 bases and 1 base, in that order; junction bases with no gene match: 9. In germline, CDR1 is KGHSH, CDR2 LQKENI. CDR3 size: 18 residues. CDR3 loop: CASSLTSGSSLSYNEQFF. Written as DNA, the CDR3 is TGTGCCAGCTCACTCACTAGCGGGAGTTCTTTGTCCTACAATGAGCAGTTCTTC.

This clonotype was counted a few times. The DNA of the CDR3 is TGTGCCATCACAGCCGAGGTTAACACCGGGGAGCTGTTTTTT. As protein: CAITAEVNTGELFF. V gene TRBV10-3 combines with J gene TRBJ2-2, with D unclear. V was cut by 7 bases and J by 2 bases, with 11 bases left in between. Looked up from germline, CDR1 is ENHRY and CDR2 is SYGVKD. The CDR3 covers 14 residues.

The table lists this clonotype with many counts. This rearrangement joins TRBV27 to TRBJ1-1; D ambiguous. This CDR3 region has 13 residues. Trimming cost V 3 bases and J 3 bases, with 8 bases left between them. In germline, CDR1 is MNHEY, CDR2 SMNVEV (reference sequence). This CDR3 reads CASSLGPDTEAFF. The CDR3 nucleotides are TGTGCCAGCAGTTTGGGCCCTGACACTGAAGCTTTCTTT.

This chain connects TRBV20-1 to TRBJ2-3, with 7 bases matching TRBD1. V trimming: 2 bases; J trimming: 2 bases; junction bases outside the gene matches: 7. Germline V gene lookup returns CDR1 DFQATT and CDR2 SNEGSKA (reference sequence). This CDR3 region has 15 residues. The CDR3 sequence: CSARMSGGITDTQYF. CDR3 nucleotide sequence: TGCAGTGCTAGAATGTCAGGGGGAATCACAGATACGCAGTATTTT.

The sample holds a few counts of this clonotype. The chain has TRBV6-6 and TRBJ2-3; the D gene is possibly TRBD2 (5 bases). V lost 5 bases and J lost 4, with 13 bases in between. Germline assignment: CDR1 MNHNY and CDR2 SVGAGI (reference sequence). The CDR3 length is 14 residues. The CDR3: CASSAPGSPDTQYF. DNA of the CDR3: TGTGCCAGCAGTGCCCCGGGGTCCCCAGATACGCAGTATTTT.

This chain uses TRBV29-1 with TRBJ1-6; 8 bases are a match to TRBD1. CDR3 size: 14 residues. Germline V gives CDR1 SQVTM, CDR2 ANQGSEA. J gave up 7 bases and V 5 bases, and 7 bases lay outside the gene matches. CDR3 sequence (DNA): TGCAGCGTTAAGGCGGCAGGGGGCAATTCACCCCTCCACTTT. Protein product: CSVKAAGGNSPLHF.

The chain's CDR3 is CAWTSGLAGGGGIQYF. The CDR3 nucleotides are TGTGCCTGGACCTCAGGACTAGCGGGAGGTGGTGGCATTCAGTACTTC. This chain connects TRBV30 to TRBJ2-4; 14 bases map to TRBD2. J gave up 9 bases and V 4 bases, and 11 bases lay outside the gene matches. Germline-derived CDR1 and CDR2 are GTSNPN and SVGIG (reference sequence). The CDR3 is made up of 16 amino acids. The full variable domain, its missing parts supplied by reference TRBV30 and TRBJ2-4, is SQTIHQWPATLVQPVGSPLSLECTVEGTSNPNLYWYRQAAGRGLQLLFYSVGIGQISSEVPQNLSASRPQDRQFILSSKKLLLSDSGFYLCAWTSGLAGGGGIQYFGAGTRLSVL.

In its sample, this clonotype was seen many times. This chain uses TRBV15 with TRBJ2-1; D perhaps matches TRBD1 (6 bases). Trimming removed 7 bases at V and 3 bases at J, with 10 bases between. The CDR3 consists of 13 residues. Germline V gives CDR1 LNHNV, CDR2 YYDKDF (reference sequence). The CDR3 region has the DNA TGTGCCACCACAGGGGTGGACTACAATGAGCAGTTCTTC. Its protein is CATTGVDYNEQFF.

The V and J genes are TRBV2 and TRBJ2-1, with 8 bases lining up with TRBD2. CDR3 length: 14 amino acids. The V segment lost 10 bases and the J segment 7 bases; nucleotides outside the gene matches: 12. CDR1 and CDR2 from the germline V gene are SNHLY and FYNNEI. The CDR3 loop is CATKRGLDINEQFF. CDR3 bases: TGTGCCACCAAAAGGGGACTAGATATAAATGAGCAGTTCTTC.